This T cell receptor (beta chain) emerged from a study of blood T cell repertoires in COVID-19. Whole-study context: T cells, B-cell-depleted T cells, or PBMCs provided the cDNA or gDNA that served as material.

In Seattle, patients joined the study during active infection and were tracked longitudinally. Clones were read by immunoSEQ multiplex PCR, and TCRdb kept only the in-frame ones, dropping some. This sample has roughly 250,000 clones; about 86% occur once, and the top ten carry about 12%. CDR3 size: 14 residues. Unmatched junction bases numbered 2, after V lost 4 bases and J lost 0 bases. Per the germline V gene, CDR1 is MGHRA and CDR2 is YSYEKL. This receptor was taken from a woman in her thirties with COVID-19, enrolled during active disease. Sequences were obtained from peripheral blood. V gene TRBV4-1 combines with J gene TRBJ2-7, with 8 bases lining up with TRBD1. Written as DNA, the CDR3 is TGCGCCAGCAGCCTCACAGGGGGCTCCTACGAGCAGTACTTC. Amino acids: CASSLTGGSYEQYF.